This is a list of T cell receptor beta chains from one sample in a study of T cell repertoires in ileal Crohn's disease. TCRdb keeps only in-frame clones here, not all; method: immunoSEQ multiplex PCR. The sample lists about 62,000 clones; 85% to 90% were seen once. Sequenced input: ileal tissue. These receptors all come from an adult with Crohn's disease. Each CDR3 is given with its conserved first and last residue. The order of the fields is D gene, V gene, J gene, clone size, CDR3 protein, CDR3 DNA. The D gene is left open where the match is weak. The size entry is marked missing in some rows and otherwise reads once, few, many or a size class.

>-|TRBV5-4|TRBJ1-2|-
CASSLEQLYGYTF
TGTGCCAGCAGCTTGGAACAGCTCTATGGCTACACCTTC
>TRBD2|TRBV6-4|TRBJ2-3|-
CASKRDGTDTQYF
TGTGCCAGCAAGCGGGACGGCACAGATACGCAGTATTTT
>-|TRBV7-2|TRBJ1-2|-
CASSLAGFYGYTF
TGTGCCAGCAGCCTTGCGGGGTTCTATGGCTACACCTTC
>TRBD1|TRBV10-3|TRBJ2-7|-
CATGTGAYEQYF
TGTGCCACCGGGACAGGGGCCTACGAGCAGTACTTC
>TRBD1|TRBV7-3|TRBJ1-1|-
CASSFGQGYTEAFF
TGTGCCAGCAGCTTCGGACAGGGGTACACTGAAGCTTTCTTT
>-|TRBV7-9|TRBJ1-5|-
CASSGDNSNQPQHF
TGTGCCAGCAGTGGGGACAATAGCAATCAGCCCCAGCATTTT
>TRBD1|TRBV7-9|TRBJ2-7|-
CASSFPGQGTIGEQYF
TGTGCCAGCAGCTTCCCGGGACAGGGCACGATCGGCGAGCAGTACTTC
>-|TRBV28|TRBJ1-5|-
CASSSSDRRDQPQHF
TGTGCCAGCAGCTCATCCGACAGGAGAGATCAGCCCCAGCATTTT
>TRBD1|TRBV7-9|TRBJ1-1|-
CASSFKPGQGIPNTEAFF
TGTGCCAGCAGCTTCAAGCCGGGACAGGGAATCCCGAACACTGAAGCTTTCTTT
>-|TRBV7-8|TRBJ2-1|-
CASSFNPRGEQFF
TGTGCCAGCAGCTTTAATCCCCGGGGTGAGCAGTTCTTC
>TRBD1|TRBV14|TRBJ1-1|-
CASSQGQGFTEAFF
TGTGCCAGCAGCCAAGGACAGGGATTCACTGAAGCTTTCTTT
>-|TRBV7-8|TRBJ2-7|-
CASSETGDTYEQYF
TGTGCCAGCAGCGAGACAGGCGATACCTACGAGCAGTACTTC
>-|TRBV19|TRBJ1-1|-
CASSAGGGTEAFF
TGTGCCAGTAGTGCGGGGGGAGGCACTGAAGCTTTCTTT
>-|TRBV10-3|TRBJ1-2|-
CAISEGGTGYTF
TGTGCCATCAGTGAGGGGGGCACTGGCTACACCTTC
>-|TRBV19|TRBJ2-3|-
CASAGASGYADTQYF
TGTGCCAGCGCGGGGGCTAGCGGTTACGCAGATACGCAGTATTTT
>TRBD1|TRBV19|TRBJ1-5|-
CASRDRAVQPQHF
TGTGCCAGTCGGGACAGGGCAGTTCAGCCCCAGCATTTT
>TRBD2|TRBV18|TRBJ2-5|-
CASSPRTSGEETQYF
TGTGCCAGCTCACCCAGGACTAGCGGAGAAGAGACCCAGTACTTC
>TRBD1|TRBV9|TRBJ1-4|-
CASSPRDRAHEKLFF
TGTGCCAGCAGCCCGAGGGACAGGGCTCACGAAAAACTGTTTTTT
>TRBD2|TRBV9|TRBJ2-1|-
CASSVGLAGVNDNEQFF
TGTGCCAGCAGCGTAGGGTTAGCGGGAGTTAACGACAATGAGCAGTTCTTC
>TRBD1|TRBV12-5|TRBJ2-1|once
CASGSTGGNEQFF
TGTGCTAGTGGGTCGACAGGGGGCAACGAGCAGTTCTTC
>-|TRBV6-6|TRBJ2-7|-
CASSPDSSGEQYF
TGTGCCAGCAGTCCAGACTCGTCGGGCGAGCAGTACTTC
>TRBD2|TRBV15|TRBJ2-3|-
CATSRDGAGGALDTQYF
TGTGCCACCAGCAGAGATGGTGCGGGGGGGGCTTTGGATACGCAGTATTTT
>TRBD1|TRBV25-1|TRBJ1-6|-
CASSETGPNNSPLHF
TGTGCCAGCAGTGAGACAGGGCCAAATAATTCACCCCTCCACTTT
>-|TRBV5-1|TRBJ2-5|-
CASSRTQETQYF
TGCGCCAGCAGCCGCACACAAGAGACCCAGTACTTC
>-|TRBV27|TRBJ2-7|-
CASSPTVRETYEQYF
TGTGCCAGCAGTCCGACTGTCCGGGAGACCTACGAGCAGTACTTC
>TRBD1|TRBV27|TRBJ1-2|-
CASRLNPDRGYGYTF
TGTGCCAGCAGGCTTAACCCGGACAGGGGATATGGCTACACCTTC
>-|TRBV7-9|TRBJ1-5|-
CASSARGGNQPQHF
TGTGCCAGCAGCGCTAGGGGGGGGAATCAGCCCCAGCATTTT
>-|TRBV10-3|TRBJ2-7|-
CAISDSGGTYEQYF
TGTGCCATCAGTGATTCTGGGGGGACCTACGAGCAGTACTTC
>-|TRBV30|TRBJ2-4|-
CAWSADWPVDKNIQYF
TGTGCCTGGAGCGCGGACTGGCCGGTAGACAAAAACATTCAGTACTTC
>-|TRBV4-3|TRBJ2-7|medium-sized
CASSQGWRTTYEQYF
TGCGCCAGCAGCCAAGGGTGGCGGACTACCTACGAGCAGTACTTC
>TRBD2|TRBV18|TRBJ2-3|-
CASSPRRTSGGKDTQYF
TGTGCCAGCTCACCACGCCGGACTAGCGGGGGGAAAGATACGCAGTATTTT
>-|TRBV29-1|TRBJ2-1|-
CSVELNRQEQFF
TGCAGCGTTGAACTAAACCGACAGGAGCAGTTCTTC
>TRBD1|TRBV5-1|TRBJ1-2|-
CASSEGQGRSYGYTF
TGCGCCAGCAGCGAAGGACAGGGTAGGTCCTATGGCTACACCTTC
>-|TRBV18|TRBJ2-1|few
CASSQTAYNEQFF
TGTGCCAGCTCACAGACAGCCTACAATGAGCAGTTCTTC
>-|TRBV9|TRBJ2-7|-
CASSVGQGHEQYF
TGTGCCAGCAGCGTAGGGCAGGGCCACGAGCAGTACTTC
>-|TRBV29-1|TRBJ1-1|-
CSVGEQGFSTEAFF
TGCAGCGTTGGGGAACAGGGTTTTTCTACTGAAGCTTTCTTT
>TRBD2|TRBV7-9|TRBJ2-1|-
CASSWTSGDNEQFF
TGTGCCAGCAGCTGGACTAGCGGGGACAATGAGCAGTTCTTC
>TRBD1|TRBV5-5|TRBJ2-3|-
CASSPPGTGSTDTQYF
TGTGCCAGCAGCCCGCCCGGGACAGGGAGCACAGATACGCAGTATTTT
>-|TRBV30|TRBJ2-5|few
CAWSSGDQETQYF
TGTGCCTGGAGTTCAGGGGATCAAGAGACCCAGTACTTC
>TRBD2|TRBV6-5|TRBJ2-3|-
CASSRLAGAGDTQYF
TGTGCCAGCAGCAGACTAGCGGGAGCGGGTGATACGCAGTATTTT
>-|TRBV11-1|TRBJ1-3|-
CASSFRQYSGNTIYF
TGTGCCAGCAGCTTTCGACAGTACTCTGGAAACACCATATATTTT
>-|TRBV7-8|TRBJ2-7|-
CATIQGLILDSGYEQYF
TGTGCCACCATTCAGGGGCTCATCCTGGATTCGGGCTACGAGCAGTACTTC
>-|TRBV4-1|TRBJ1-1|-
CASSQDTAIPGYAFF
TGCGCCAGCAGCCAAGATACAGCAATCCCGGGGTATGCTTTCTTT
>-|TRBV5-6|TRBJ1-2|-
CASSRATSYGYTF
TGTGCCAGCAGCCGCGCCACTTCCTATGGCTACACCTTC
>-|TRBV12-5|TRBJ2-7|-
CASGPDSGKLGEQYF
TGTGCTAGTGGCCCCGATAGCGGAAAGTTGGGCGAGCAGTACTTC
>TRBD2|TRBV6-4|TRBJ2-7|once
CASSVTSGSYEQYF
TGTGCCAGCAGTGTGACTAGCGGGAGTTACGAGCAGTACTTC
>-|TRBV2|TRBJ1-2|-
CASSDDRFGYGYTF
TGTGCCAGCAGCGATGACAGGTTCGGCTATGGCTACACCTTC
>-|TRBV18|TRBJ1-1|once
CASSPIVIGGGEAFF
TGTGCCAGCTCACCCATCGTTATCGGCGGAGGCGAAGCTTTCTTT
>TRBD1|TRBV14|TRBJ2-1|-
CASSQGQGAYNEQFF
TGTGCCAGCAGTCAAGGACAGGGGGCCTACAATGAGCAGTTCTTC